The 20 T cell receptor beta chains below come from one sample, sequenced in a study of T-cell memory formation after mild COVID-19. MiXCR, run by TCRdb on the 5' RACE reads, gives a single entry per CDR3 protein. The sample consists of about 400,000 distinct CDR3 sequences, more than 15% of them appearing once. The sequenced material came from PBMCs or a T cell subset sorted from them (not recorded which). Source of these receptors: a man younger than 35 who had mild COVID-19 (a few samples of this study predate the infection). Cell type and time point are not known.

This chain connects TRBV7-2 to TRBJ2-1; the match to TRBD1 covers 9 bases. V was clipped by 5 bases and J by 12 bases; unmatched bases: 5. CDR1 SGHTA and CDR2 FQGNSA come from the germline V gene. CDR3 length equals 12 residues. The CDR3, as DNA: TGTGCCAGCAGCGAAACAGGGGGCCCGCAGTTCTTC. Its translation is CASSETGGPQFF.

This clonotype showed up just a few times. This chain joins TRBV29-1 and TRBJ2-5; 9 bases match TRBD1. Unmatched junction bases numbered 5, after V lost 1 base and J lost 2 bases. Germline V gives CDR1 SQVTM, CDR2 ANQGSEA. The CDR3 is 15 residues long. For the CDR3, the DNA is TGCAGCGTTGAAGGTGGACAGGGGCGGCAAGAGACCCAGTACTTC. Amino acid sequence: CSVEGGQGRQETQYF.

The rearrangement joins TRBV28 to TRBJ2-7; unclear D gene. The germline CDR1 and CDR2 sequences are MDHEN and SYDVKM. The V end was cut by 9 bases, the J end by 1 base, with 10 bases between. This CDR3 is built from 12 residues. The CDR3 loop reads CASMRSSYEQYV. The CDR3 DNA is TGTGCCAGTATGCGTTCATCCTACGAGCAGTACGTC.

V is TRBV7-7 and J is TRBJ1-1; 9 bases fit TRBD1. The CDR3 is 17 residues long. Germline assignment: CDR1 SSHAT and CDR2 FNYEAQ (reference sequence). V shed 5 bases and J 1 base; nucleotides not matched to a gene: 11. The chain's CDR3 is CASSETGGQYPNTEAFF. The CDR3 coding sequence is TGTGCCAGCAGCGAGACAGGGGGACAGTACCCGAACACTGAAGCTTTCTTT.

This clonotype was picked up a small number of times. V gene TRBV7-9 combines with J gene TRBJ2-7; 11 nucleotides agree with TRBD1. CDR3 length equals 13 residues. The V gene's germline CDR1 is SEHNR and CDR2 FQNEAQ (reference sequence). Unmatched junction bases numbered 3, after V lost 4 bases and J lost 7 bases. The CDR3 DNA reads as TGTGCCAGCAGCTGGACAGGGGGCTGGGAGCAGTACTTC. This encodes CASSWTGGWEQYF.

The chain recombines TRBV29-1 with TRBJ1-2, with D tentatively TRBD1 (5 bases). The germline gives CDR1 SQVTM, CDR2 ANQGSEA. Trimming removed 3 bases from V and 4 bases from J, with 9 bases in between. The CDR3 is 12 amino acids. DNA of the CDR3: TGCAGCGTTGAGGGGGGTGGCTATGGCTACACCTTC. This encodes CSVEGGGYGYTF.

This sequence joins TRBV5-1 and TRBJ2-1; 8 nucleotides line up with TRBD2. The germline V gene encodes CDR1 SGHRS and CDR2 YFSETQ. The CDR3 runs 15 residues. Losses at the gene ends were 6 bases for V and 3 bases for J; bases not matched to a gene: 8. This CDR3 reads CASITESGGYNEQFF. The CDR3 DNA sequence: TGCGCCAGCATCACCGAGAGCGGGGGCTACAATGAGCAGTTCTTC.

This clonotype has only a few counts. This chain links TRBV4-1 with TRBJ2-6; unclear D gene. With 0 bases removed from V and 2 bases from J, the gap between germline ends came to 8 bases. Germline assignment: CDR1 MGHRA and CDR2 YSYEKL. This CDR3 spans 16 amino acids. The CDR3: CASSQESFPGANVLTF. For the CDR3, the DNA is TGCGCCAGCAGCCAAGAGTCCTTTCCTGGGGCCAACGTCCTGACTTTC.

This clonotype has only one observation. A read error may account for a junction end that differs from germline. The chain couples TRBV12-5 to TRBJ1-1, with 7 bases lining up with TRBD1. CDR1 and CDR2 (germline): LGHNT, FRNRAP. This CDR3 contains 13 residues. The CDR3 DNA reads TGTGCTAGTGGTCGGACGGACAGGACTGAAGATTTCTTT. Its protein product is CASGRTDRTEDFF.

This clonotype came up many times. The genes are TRBV18 and TRBJ1-1; D perhaps matches TRBD1 (6 bases). CDR1 and CDR2 (germline): KGHSH, LQKENI. V lost 3 bases, J lost 1 base, and 9 bases lay in between. The CDR3 has 14 amino acids. The CDR3 DNA follows: TGTGCCAGCTCACCCCGGACAGCGAACACTGAAGCTTTCTTT. It specifies CASSPRTANTEAFF.

In this sample, this clonotype turned up a few times. This may arise from a read error, as a much more abundant clone is one base away. The genes are TRBV7-9 and TRBJ2-3; 7 bases fit TRBD1. This CDR3 spans 14 amino acids. The V segment lost 3 bases and the J segment 2 bases; nucleotides outside the gene matches: 2. The germline V gene has CDR1 SEHNR and CDR2 FQNEAQ (reference sequence). CDR3 in amino acids: CASSFQGDTDTQYF. Here the CDR3 DNA reads TGTGCCAGCAGCTTCCAGGGGGACACAGATACGCAGTATTTT.

This clonotype has at least ten counts. The chain uses TRBV7-3 and TRBJ2-3; D call uncertain. In germline, CDR1 is SGHTA, CDR2 FQGTGA. The CDR3 runs to 14 residues. Trimming pared 5 bases from V and 6 bases from J, leaving 15 bases between. CDR3: CASSPASASDTQYF. CDR3 in DNA: TGTGCCAGCAGCCCCGCTAGTGCATCCGATACGCAGTATTTT. The variable domain in full, completed from reference TRBV7-3 and TRBJ2-3, reads GAGVSQTPSNKVTEKGKYVELRCDPISGHTALYWYRQSLGQGPEFLIYFQGTGAADDSGLPNDRFFAVRPEGSVSTLKIQRTERGDSAVYLCASSPASASDTQYFGPGTRLTVL.

This clonotype has a count of ten or more. This rearrangement joins TRBV7-2 to TRBJ1-2, with D maybe TRBD1 (5 bases). Between the trimmed V and J ends, which lost 3 bases and 4 bases, there was a span of 12 bases. From germline, CDR1 is SGHTA and CDR2 FQGNSA. The CDR3 is 14 residues long. This CDR3 reads CASSFLGGAYGYTF. The CDR3, as DNA: TGTGCCAGCAGCTTCCTCGGGGGAGCCTATGGCTACACCTTC. Combining the CDR3 with reference TRBV7-2 and TRBJ1-2 gives the whole variable domain GAGVSQSPSNKVTEKGKDVELRCDPISGHTALYWYRQSLGQGLEFLIYFQGNSAPDKSGLPSDRFSAERTGGSVSTLTIQRTQQEDSAVYLCASSFLGGAYGYTFGSGTRLTVV.

The chain uses TRBV12-3 or TRBV12-4 and TRBJ2-5, with TRBD2 identical over 7 bases. The CDR3 spans 16 residues. After removal of 3 bases from V and 3 bases from J, the junction contained 10 bases not matched to a gene. CDR3 protein: CASSFPPLGGEETQYF. CDR3 DNA sequence: TGTGCCAGCAGTTTCCCCCCCTTGGGGGGGGAAGAGACCCAGTACTTC.

CDR3 region: CASSFTGAQYF. CDR3 sequence (DNA): TGTGCCAGCAGTTTCACAGGGGCCCAGTACTTC. V usage is TRBV28 and J usage is TRBJ2-5; 7 bases map to TRBD1. This CDR3 comprises 11 residues. Germline V gene data show CDR1 as MDHEN and CDR2 as SYDVKM. With 3 bases clipped from V and 9 bases from J, the junction kept 1 base outside the gene matches.

This clonotype was detected a few times. Here the CDR3 reads CASSLGGSDGYTF. Written as DNA, the CDR3 is TGTGCCAGCAGCTTAGGGGGGAGCGATGGCTACACCTTC. V usage is TRBV7-9 and J usage is TRBJ1-2, with a weak D call TRBD1 (5 bases). CDR3 size: 13 residues. Germline V gene data show CDR1 as SEHNR and CDR2 as FQNEAQ (reference sequence). Trimming pared 1 base from V and 6 bases from J, leaving 9 bases between.

The J gene is TRBJ2-3, the V gene TRBV12-3 or TRBV12-4; 9 bases agree with TRBD2. The CDR3 length is 13 residues. With 5 bases clipped from V and 7 bases from J, the junction kept 4 bases outside the gene matches. The CDR3 region has the DNA TGTGCCAGCAGTGTCCTAGCGGGGAATACGCAGTATTTT. Its translation: CASSVLAGNTQYF.

The chain combines TRBV28 with TRBJ2-7; possibly TRBD1 for D (5 bases). Trimming cost V 5 bases and J 5 bases, with 7 bases left between them. Per germline, CDR1 MDHEN and CDR2 SYDVKM. The CDR3 runs to 11 residues. This chain's CDR3 is CASSARDEQYV. CDR3 DNA sequence: TGTGCCAGCAGTGCCAGGGACGAGCAGTACGTC.

The chain recombines TRBV2 with TRBJ2-1; TRBD1 or TRBD2 may be the D gene (5 bases each). V was shortened by 10 bases and J by 4 bases, with 17 bases between the two germline ends. The CDR3 is 14 amino acids. Germline assignment: CDR1 SNHLY and CDR2 FYNNEI. CDR3 nucleotide sequence: TGTGCCATCAAATGGGGGTTACCATACAATGAGCAGTTCTTC. Translation: CAIKWGLPYNEQFF.

This chain uses TRBV10-3 with TRBJ2-7; 10 bases align to TRBD2. The CDR3 has 14 amino acids. CDR1 is ENHRY and CDR2 is SYGVKD in the germline V gene. J lost 2 bases, V lost 6 bases, and 4 bases had no gene match. The CDR3 protein is CAISVAGGTYEQYV. The CDR3 coding sequence is TGTGCCATCAGCGTAGCGGGGGGAACCTACGAGCAGTACGTC.